This is a list of T cell receptor beta chains from one sample in a study of OX40 agonist ivuxolimab in advanced cancers. Profiled with immunoSEQ multiplex PCR; TCRdb holds only in-frame clones, not every one. The table lists tens of thousands of clones, around 81% of them singletons. The specimen was CD4+ or CD8+ T cells sorted from blood, collected in a trial of the OX40 agonist ivuxolimab. Receptors were obtained from an adult with an advanced solid tumor such as melanoma, head and neck, liver or kidney cancer. CDR3s leave out the opening cysteine and the closing phenylalanine or tryptophan.

TRBV28	TRBJ1-5	ASTKTQLTQPQH
TRBV28	TRBJ1-2	ASSLVGAYGYT
TRBV25-1	TRBJ1-4	ASSFQGGSDRS
TRBV28	TRBJ1-1	ASSSGQGAWNTEAF
TRBV9	TRBJ1-5	ASSAGGDQPQH
TRBV5-1	TRBJ1-5	ASSPTGNSNQPQH
TRBV5-6	TRBJ2-7	ASSPVIQEEFPYEQY
TRBV19	TRBJ1-6	ASSMGRDGNSPLH
TRBV25-1	TRBJ1-3	ASRTGNTIH
TRBV19	TRBJ2-2	ASNRGAVGELF
TRBV18	TRBJ1-4	ASSSDRGSGEKLF
TRBV7-8	TRBJ1-1	ASSLGGGSNTEAF
TRBV18	TRBJ1-6	ASSPGQGISPLH
TRBV18	TRBJ2-1	ASSPRSGGVDEQF
TRBV2	TRBJ1-2	ASSEVGQVNYGYT
TRBV5-8	TRBJ1-4	ASSLQGAFYEKLF
TRBV2	TRBJ1-5	ASKEQGLRVQPQH
TRBV28	TRBJ1-1	ASSSSGGGSTEAF
TRBV7-9	TRBJ1-2	ASREGGHNYGYT
TRBV20-1	TRBJ2-1	SARDTAGQF
TRBV5-6	TRBJ1-1	ASSLVGQGRTEAF
TRBV11-2	TRBJ2-5	ASSLSGGRQETQY
TRBV20-1	TRBJ2-1	SADGHNEQF
TRBV7-9	TRBJ1-2	ASSLGVVNYGYT
TRBV25-1	TRBJ2-1	ASSDSTPGFDEQF
TRBV5-8	TRBJ2-3	ATRHQGQGTDTQY
TRBV19	TRBJ1-2	ASRDGDRVIYGYT
TRBV15	TRBJ1-2	ATSVTGTGGAGGYT
TRBV6-5	TRBJ1-6	ASSWGQGSNSPLH
TRBV7-8	TRBJ2-3	ASSSRTSGFRNTQY
TRBV9	TRBJ1-1	ASSVWGNTEAF
TRBV15	TRBJ1-5	ATSPPGDQPQH
TRBV6-5	TRBJ1-1	ASRRQINTEAF
TRBV19	TRBJ2-2	ASSIVWVSGELF
TRBV5-1	TRBJ1-1	ASSMGDLVGNTEAF
TRBV15	TRBJ2-4	ATSRRDSNIAKNIQY
TRBV19	TRBJ2-1	ASNPTRLRLAGGRVNEQF
TRBV6-5	TRBJ2-6	ASSYGNSGANVLT
TRBV4-2	TRBJ2-1	ASSQLGRGELKINEQF
TRBV18	TRBJ2-7	ASSPGGAPYEQY
TRBV6-6	TRBJ1-1	ASRDLDRSNTEAF
TRBV7-2	TRBJ1-1	ASSLGTGTEAF
TRBV7-9	TRBJ1-1	ASSSTGQNTEAF
TRBV18	TRBJ2-7	ASSHQDSSYEQY
TRBV2	TRBJ2-7	ASTLQGFEQY
TRBV15	TRBJ1-5	ATSRAAGTYNQPQH
TRBV9	TRBJ1-6	ASSVDGGYNSPLH
TRBV11-1	TRBJ2-7	ASSFGVRFGTGSFEQY
TRBV7-2	TRBJ2-7	ASSPPSGRSSYEQY
TRBV6-1	TRBJ1-4	ASSDTRYEKLF
TRBV5-6	TRBJ1-2	ASSTPGVNYGYT
TRBV10-3	TRBJ1-5	AISKGGSNQPQH
TRBV6-6	TRBJ2-5	ASSRTGGGAQTQY
TRBV28	TRBJ2-1	ASLRDRGYNEQF
TRBV5-1	TRBJ2-3	ASSLVPDADTQY
TRBV7-9	TRBJ2-3	ASSSTSGATDTQY
TRBV7-9	TRBJ1-1	ASSLKGTGGGRAF